These T cell receptor beta chains were read from a single sample in a study of regulatory T cells in long-lasting Graves disease. One entry per CDR3 protein results from TCRdb running MiXCR on the multiplex PCR reads. The table lists roughly 500,000 distinct CDR3 sequences, around a fifth of them singletons. The sample was peripheral blood mononuclear cells (PBMCs), taken when the disease was refractory, from a patient treated with antithyroid drugs. All receptors derive from a female donor with Graves disease. The CDR3 runs from the conserved cysteine through the conserved F or W. The D gene is left open where the match is weak. The size entry is marked missing in some rows and otherwise reads once, few, many or a size class.

abundance: many
j_gene: TRBJ2-5
v_gene: TRBV28
d_gene: TRBD1
CDR3aa: CASSRDSQTQYF
CDR3nt: TGTGCCAGCAGTAGGGACAGTCAGACCCAGTACTTC

abundance: many
j_gene: TRBJ1-1
v_gene: TRBV7-2
d_gene: .
CDR3aa: CASSETGNRNTEAFF
CDR3nt: TGTGCCAGCAGCGAAACGGGGAATCGGAACACTGAAGCTTTCTTT

abundance: .
j_gene: TRBJ2-7
v_gene: TRBV14
d_gene: .
CDR3aa: CASSQFRGPKAEQYF
CDR3nt: TGTGCCAGCAGCCAATTCAGGGGCCCTAAGGCCGAGCAGTACTTC

abundance: many
j_gene: TRBJ2-5
v_gene: TRBV12-3/TRBV12-4
d_gene: .
CDR3aa: CASSPRLSQETQYF
CDR3nt: TGTGCCAGCAGCCCGAGACTATCTCAAGAGACCCAGTACTTC

abundance: few
j_gene: TRBJ1-5
v_gene: TRBV7-3
d_gene: .
CDR3aa: CASSLILGGPQHF
CDR3nt: TGTGCCAGCAGCTTGATTCTGGGTGGGCCCCAGCATTTT

abundance: .
j_gene: TRBJ1-5
v_gene: TRBV30
d_gene: .
CDR3aa: CAWGRFSNQPQHF
CDR3nt: TGTGCCTGGGGACGGTTTAGCAATCAGCCCCAGCATTTT

abundance: few
j_gene: TRBJ2-7
v_gene: TRBV7-9
d_gene: .
CDR3aa: CASTEGGGFSYEQYF
CDR3nt: TGTGCCAGCACGGAAGGAGGGGGCTTTTCCTACGAGCAGTACTTC

abundance: .
j_gene: TRBJ2-7
v_gene: TRBV7-2
d_gene: TRBD1
CDR3aa: CASSFTRDRAHEQYF
CDR3nt: TGTGCCAGCAGCTTCACCCGGGACAGGGCCCACGAGCAGTACTTC

abundance: many
j_gene: TRBJ1-1
v_gene: TRBV11-3
d_gene: .
CDR3aa: CASSRDDTEAFF
CDR3nt: TGTGCCAGCTCCCGGGACGATACTGAAGCTTTCTTT

abundance: .
j_gene: TRBJ2-5
v_gene: TRBV14
d_gene: .
CDR3aa: CASSQGEASLETQYF
CDR3nt: TGTGCCAGCAGCCAAGGAGAGGCGTCTTTAGAGACCCAGTACTTC